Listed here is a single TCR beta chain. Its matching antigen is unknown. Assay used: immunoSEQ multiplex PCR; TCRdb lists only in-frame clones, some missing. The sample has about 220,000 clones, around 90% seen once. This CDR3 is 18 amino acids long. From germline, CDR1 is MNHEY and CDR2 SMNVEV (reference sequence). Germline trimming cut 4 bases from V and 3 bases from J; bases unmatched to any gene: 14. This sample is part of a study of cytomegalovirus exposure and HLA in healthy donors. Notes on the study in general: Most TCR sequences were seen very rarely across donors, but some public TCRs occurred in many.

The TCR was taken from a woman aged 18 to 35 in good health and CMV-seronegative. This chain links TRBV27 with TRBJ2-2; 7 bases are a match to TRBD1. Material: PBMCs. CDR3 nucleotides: TGTGCCAGCAGTTCCCAGATCTTTCGACAGGGATACACCGGGGAGCTGTTTTTT. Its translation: CASSSQIFRQGYTGELFF.